Listed below are T cell receptor beta chains from one sample, sequenced in a study of blood T cell repertoires in COVID-19. This table comes from immunoSEQ multiplex PCR, and its TCRdb copy is limited to in-frame clones, with some not included. The data hold about 160,000 clones, with around 80% observed a single time. The sample taken for sequencing was peripheral blood. The receptor source for this set is a human donor with acute or convalescent COVID-19. The donor label of this sample is uncertain. Both conserved end residues are part of each CDR3. The D gene is left open where the match is weak. The size field is filled for only some rows; it gives once, few, many or a size class.

V gene: TRBV19; J gene: TRBJ1-1; D gene: .; clone size: .; CDR3 protein: CASSIRTDLNTEAFF; CDR3 DNA: TGTGCCAGTAGTATCCGGACAGATCTGAACACTGAAGCTTTCTTT
V gene: TRBV30; J gene: TRBJ1-1; D gene: TRBD1; clone size: .; CDR3 protein: CAGRDSEAFF; CDR3 DNA: TGTGCCGGCCGGGACAGTGAAGCTTTCTTT
V gene: TRBV7-8; J gene: TRBJ1-5; D gene: .; clone size: .; CDR3 protein: CASSFSGSQPQHF; CDR3 DNA: TGTGCCAGCAGCTTCAGCGGGAGTCAGCCCCAGCATTTT
V gene: TRBV5-5; J gene: TRBJ1-2; D gene: TRBD1; clone size: .; CDR3 protein: CASSLTGDYGYTF; CDR3 DNA: TGTGCCAGCAGCTTGACAGGGGATTATGGCTACACCTTC
V gene: TRBV15; J gene: TRBJ1-6; D gene: TRBD1; clone size: once; CDR3 protein: CATSRDNIGTGGSPLHF; CDR3 DNA: TGTGCCACCAGCAGGGACAACATCGGGACAGGGGGTTCACCCCTCCACTTT
V gene: TRBV19; J gene: TRBJ1-5; D gene: TRBD1; clone size: .; CDR3 protein: CASSPQDRVNQPQHF; CDR3 DNA: TGTGCCAGTAGCCCCCAAGACAGGGTGAATCAGCCCCAGCATTTT
V gene: TRBV10-3; J gene: TRBJ1-2; D gene: .; clone size: .; CDR3 protein: CASSRDPGGYTF; CDR3 DNA: TGTGCTTCCTCCAGGGATCCGGGCGGCTACACCTTC
V gene: TRBV3-1/TRBV3-2; J gene: TRBJ1-2; D gene: .; clone size: .; CDR3 protein: CASSQDLAGLYGYTF; CDR3 DNA: TGTGCCAGCAGCCAAGATCTTGCAGGGCTCTATGGCTACACCTTC
V gene: TRBV3-1/TRBV3-2; J gene: TRBJ1-2; D gene: TRBD1; clone size: .; CDR3 protein: CASSQGLQGTYGYTF; CDR3 DNA: TGTGCCAGCAGCCAAGGTCTACAGGGGACCTATGGCTACACCTTC
V gene: TRBV15; J gene: TRBJ2-7; D gene: .; clone size: .; CDR3 protein: CATSRSQSDYEQYF; CDR3 DNA: TGTGCCACCAGCAGGTCTCAGTCCGACTACGAGCAGTACTTC
V gene: TRBV4-2; J gene: TRBJ1-4; D gene: .; clone size: .; CDR3 protein: CASSQAGTTKVREKLFF; CDR3 DNA: TGTGCCAGCAGCCAAGCCGGGACAACCAAGGTTCGGGAAAAACTGTTTTTT
V gene: TRBV5-6; J gene: TRBJ1-2; D gene: TRBD1; clone size: .; CDR3 protein: CASSFRRGRGYTF; CDR3 DNA: TGTGCCAGCAGTTTCCGGAGGGGGCGTGGCTACACCTTC
V gene: TRBV6-5; J gene: TRBJ1-6; D gene: .; clone size: .; CDR3 protein: CASSRQSGGAPLHF; CDR3 DNA: TGTGCCAGCAGTAGACAAAGTGGCGGGGCACCCCTCCACTTT
V gene: TRBV5-1; J gene: TRBJ2-7; D gene: .; clone size: .; CDR3 protein: CASSLDGSYEQYF; CDR3 DNA: TGCGCCAGCAGCTTGGACGGGAGCTACGAGCAGTACTTC
V gene: TRBV6-5; J gene: TRBJ1-1; D gene: TRBD1; clone size: .; CDR3 protein: CASSWDREGTEAFF; CDR3 DNA: TGTGCCAGCAGTTGGGACAGGGAGGGTACTGAAGCTTTCTTT
V gene: TRBV20-1; J gene: TRBJ2-7; D gene: .; clone size: few; CDR3 protein: CSVPKTYEQYF; CDR3 DNA: TGCAGTGTCCCTAAAACCTACGAGCAGTACTTC
V gene: TRBV7-9; J gene: TRBJ1-2; D gene: TRBD1; clone size: .; CDR3 protein: CASSLTGGKNGYTF; CDR3 DNA: TGTGCCAGCAGTCTTACAGGGGGTAAAAATGGCTACACCTTC
V gene: TRBV12-3/TRBV12-4; J gene: TRBJ1-2; D gene: .; clone size: few; CDR3 protein: CASSTIQGRGYTF; CDR3 DNA: TGTGCCAGCAGTACGATTCAGGGGCGGGGCTACACCTTC
V gene: TRBV18; J gene: TRBJ2-2; D gene: .; clone size: .; CDR3 protein: CASSPPGHLNTGELFF; CDR3 DNA: TGTGCCAGCTCACCACCGGGACATTTGAACACCGGGGAGCTGTTTTTT
V gene: TRBV9; J gene: TRBJ1-1; D gene: .; clone size: once; CDR3 protein: CASSEGTHTEAFF; CDR3 DNA: TGTGCCAGCAGCGAGGGGACACACACTGAAGCTTTCTTT
V gene: TRBV29-1; J gene: TRBJ2-3; D gene: TRBD1; clone size: .; CDR3 protein: CSVEGRDRALTDTQYF; CDR3 DNA: TGCAGCGTTGAAGGGCGGGACAGGGCTTTGACAGATACGCAGTATTTT
V gene: TRBV5-6; J gene: TRBJ1-6; D gene: TRBD1; clone size: .; CDR3 protein: CASSLFRGEDRGRSPLHF; CDR3 DNA: TGTGCCAGCAGCTTATTTCGCGGGGAGGACAGGGGACGTTCACCCCTCCACTTT
V gene: TRBV6-5; J gene: TRBJ1-3; D gene: .; clone size: .; CDR3 protein: CASSKLSSGNTIYF; CDR3 DNA: TGTGCCAGCAGTAAGCTAAGCTCTGGAAACACCATATATTTT
V gene: TRBV7-8; J gene: TRBJ2-5; D gene: TRBD2; clone size: .; CDR3 protein: CASSRAGGLQETQYF; CDR3 DNA: TGTGCCAGCAGCCGAGCGGGGGGGTTACAAGAGACCCAGTACTTC
V gene: TRBV19; J gene: TRBJ2-3; D gene: .; clone size: .; CDR3 protein: CASSTEPITGPMGDTQYF; CDR3 DNA: TGTGCCAGTAGTACTGAACCTATAACAGGACCGATGGGAGATACGCAGTATTTT
V gene: TRBV25-1; J gene: TRBJ2-3; D gene: .; clone size: .; CDR3 protein: CASTGDYYTDTQYF; CDR3 DNA: TGTGCCAGCACTGGAGACTACTACACAGATACGCAGTATTTT
V gene: TRBV19; J gene: TRBJ2-3; D gene: TRBD1; clone size: .; CDR3 protein: CASSIPGTGEDTQYF; CDR3 DNA: TGTGCCAGTAGTATCCCCGGGACAGGGGAGGATACGCAGTATTTT
V gene: TRBV5-1; J gene: TRBJ2-5; D gene: .; clone size: .; CDR3 protein: CASSQEGAWETQYF; CDR3 DNA: TGCGCCAGCAGCCAGGAGGGGGCGTGGGAGACCCAGTACTTC
V gene: TRBV7-2; J gene: TRBJ2-3; D gene: .; clone size: .; CDR3 protein: CASSLQWAGGTDTQYF; CDR3 DNA: TGTGCCAGCAGCTTACAGTGGGCAGGGGGCACAGATACGCAGTATTTT
V gene: TRBV13; J gene: TRBJ1-6; D gene: TRBD1; clone size: .; CDR3 protein: CASSLARTGGNSPLHF; CDR3 DNA: TGTGCCAGCAGCTTAGCTCGGACAGGGGGAAATTCACCCCTCCACTTT
V gene: TRBV5-4; J gene: TRBJ2-5; D gene: TRBD1; clone size: .; CDR3 protein: CASSRTGTGALDRETQYF; CDR3 DNA: TGTGCCAGCAGTCGGACCGGGACAGGGGCCTTAGACCGAGAGACCCAGTACTTC